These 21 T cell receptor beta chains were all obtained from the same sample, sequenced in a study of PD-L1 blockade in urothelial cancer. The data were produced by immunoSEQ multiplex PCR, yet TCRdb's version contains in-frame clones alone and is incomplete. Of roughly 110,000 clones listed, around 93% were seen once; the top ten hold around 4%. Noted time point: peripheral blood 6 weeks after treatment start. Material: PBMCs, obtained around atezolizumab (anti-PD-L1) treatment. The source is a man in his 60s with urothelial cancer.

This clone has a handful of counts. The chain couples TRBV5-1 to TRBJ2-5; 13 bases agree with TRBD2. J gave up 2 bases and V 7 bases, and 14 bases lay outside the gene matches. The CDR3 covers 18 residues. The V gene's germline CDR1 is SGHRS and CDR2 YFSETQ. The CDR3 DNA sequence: TGCGCCAGCGGTCGAAAACCGGGACTAGCGGGACCACAAGAGACCCAGTACTTC. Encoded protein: CASGRKPGLAGPQETQYF. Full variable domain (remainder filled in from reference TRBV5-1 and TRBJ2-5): KAGVTQTPRYLIKTRGQQVTLSCSPISGHRSVSWYQQTPGQGLQFLFEYFSETQRNKGNFPGRFSGRQFSNSRSEMNVSTLELGDSALYLCASGRKPGLAGPQETQYFGPGTRLLVL.

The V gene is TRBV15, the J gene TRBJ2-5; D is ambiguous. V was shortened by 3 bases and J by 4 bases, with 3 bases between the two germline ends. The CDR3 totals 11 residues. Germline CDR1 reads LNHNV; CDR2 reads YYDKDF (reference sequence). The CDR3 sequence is CATSSRETQYF. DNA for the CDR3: TGTGCCACCAGCAGCCGAGAGACCCAGTACTTC.

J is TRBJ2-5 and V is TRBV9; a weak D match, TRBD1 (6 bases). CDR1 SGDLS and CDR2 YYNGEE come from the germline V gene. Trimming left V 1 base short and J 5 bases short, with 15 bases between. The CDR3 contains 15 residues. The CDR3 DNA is TGTGCCAGCAGCGTACAGGGGATCGGTTTGGAGACCCAGTACTTC. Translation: CASSVQGIGLETQYF.

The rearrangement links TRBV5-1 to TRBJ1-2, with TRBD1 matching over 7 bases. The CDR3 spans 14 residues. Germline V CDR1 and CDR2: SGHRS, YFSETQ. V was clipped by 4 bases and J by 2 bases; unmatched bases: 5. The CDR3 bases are TGCGCCAGCAGCCCCGGACAGGAAAACTATGGCTACACCTTC. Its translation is CASSPGQENYGYTF.

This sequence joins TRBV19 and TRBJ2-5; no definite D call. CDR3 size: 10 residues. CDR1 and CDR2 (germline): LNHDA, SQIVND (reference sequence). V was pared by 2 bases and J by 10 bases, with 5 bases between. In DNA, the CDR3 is TGTGCCAGTAGTATAAGAGACCAGTACTTC. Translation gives CASSIRDQYF.

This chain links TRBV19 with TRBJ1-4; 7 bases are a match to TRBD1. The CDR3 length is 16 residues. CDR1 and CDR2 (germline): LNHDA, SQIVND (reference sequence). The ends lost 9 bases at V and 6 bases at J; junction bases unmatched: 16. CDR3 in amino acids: CASRLQWDRTDEKLFF. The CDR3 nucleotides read TGTGCCAGCCGACTTCAATGGGACAGAACAGATGAAAAACTGTTTTTT.

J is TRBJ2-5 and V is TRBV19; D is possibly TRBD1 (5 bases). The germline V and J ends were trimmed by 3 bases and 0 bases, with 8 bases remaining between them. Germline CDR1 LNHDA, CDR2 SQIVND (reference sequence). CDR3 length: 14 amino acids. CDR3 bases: TGTGCCAGTAGTATGGGGCAGAACCAAGAGACCCAGTACTTC. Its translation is CASSMGQNQETQYF.

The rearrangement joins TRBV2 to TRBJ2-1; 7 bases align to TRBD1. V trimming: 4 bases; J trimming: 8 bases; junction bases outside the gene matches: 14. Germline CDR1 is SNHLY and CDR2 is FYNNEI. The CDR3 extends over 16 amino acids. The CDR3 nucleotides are TGTGCCAGCAGTGTATATGGGAGCGGAACAGGGGATGAGCAGTTCTTC. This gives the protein CASSVYGSGTGDEQFF.

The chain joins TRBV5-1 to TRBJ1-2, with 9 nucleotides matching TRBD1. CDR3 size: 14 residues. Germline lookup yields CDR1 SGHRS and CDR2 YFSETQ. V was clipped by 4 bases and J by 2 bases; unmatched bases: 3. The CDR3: CASSTGQGNYGYTF. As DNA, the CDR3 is TGCGCCAGCAGCACGGGACAGGGCAACTATGGCTACACCTTC.

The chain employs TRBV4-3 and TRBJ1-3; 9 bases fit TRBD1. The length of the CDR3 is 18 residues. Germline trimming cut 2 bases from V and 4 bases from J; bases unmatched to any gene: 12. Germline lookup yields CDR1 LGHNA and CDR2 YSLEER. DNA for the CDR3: TGCGCCAGCAGCCAAAGGGAAACCGGGACAGGGTACGGAAACACCATATATTTT. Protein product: CASSQRETGTGYGNTIYF.

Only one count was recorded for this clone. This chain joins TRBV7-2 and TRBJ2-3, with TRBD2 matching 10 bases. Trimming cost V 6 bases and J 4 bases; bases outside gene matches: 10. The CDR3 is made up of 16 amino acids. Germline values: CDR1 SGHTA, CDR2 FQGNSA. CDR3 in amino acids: CASRPNLAGVPDTQYF. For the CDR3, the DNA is TGTGCCAGCAGACCAAACCTAGCGGGAGTCCCAGATACGCAGTATTTT. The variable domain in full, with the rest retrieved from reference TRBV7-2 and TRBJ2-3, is GAGVSQSPSNKVTEKGKDVELRCDPISGHTALYWYRQSLGQGLEFLIYFQGNSAPDKSGLPSDRFSAERTGGSVSTLTIQRTQQEDSAVYLCASRPNLAGVPDTQYFGPGTRLTVL.

This chain's CDR3 is CASSLGQDQETQYF. DNA of the CDR3: TGCGCCAGCAGCTTGGGTCAGGACCAAGAGACCCAGTACTTC. V and J are TRBV5-1 and TRBJ2-5; D ambiguous. This CDR3 is 14 amino acids long. V shed 0 bases and J shed 0 bases, with 6 bases lying between them. CDR1 and CDR2 (germline): SGHRS, YFSETQ.

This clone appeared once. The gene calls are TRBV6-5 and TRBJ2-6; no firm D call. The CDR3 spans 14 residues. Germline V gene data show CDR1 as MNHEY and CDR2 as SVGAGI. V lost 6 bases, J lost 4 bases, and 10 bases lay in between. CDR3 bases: TGTGCCAGCAGCGGGTCTACCGGGGCCAACGTCCTGACTTTC. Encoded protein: CASSGSTGANVLTF.

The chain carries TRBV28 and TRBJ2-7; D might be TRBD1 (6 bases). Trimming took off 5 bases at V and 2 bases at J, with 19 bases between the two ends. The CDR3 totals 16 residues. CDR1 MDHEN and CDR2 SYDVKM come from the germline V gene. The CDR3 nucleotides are TGTGCCAGCAGTCTCCCATTGGCAGGGGCTACCTACGAGCAGTACTTC. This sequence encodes CASSLPLAGATYEQYF.

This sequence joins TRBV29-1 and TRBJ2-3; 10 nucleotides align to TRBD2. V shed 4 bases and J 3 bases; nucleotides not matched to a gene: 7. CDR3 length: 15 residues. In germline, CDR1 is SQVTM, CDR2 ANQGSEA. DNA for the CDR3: TGCAGCGTTGTCAGAGCGGGAGGGCCTACAGATACGCAGTATTTT. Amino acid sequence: CSVVRAGGPTDTQYF.

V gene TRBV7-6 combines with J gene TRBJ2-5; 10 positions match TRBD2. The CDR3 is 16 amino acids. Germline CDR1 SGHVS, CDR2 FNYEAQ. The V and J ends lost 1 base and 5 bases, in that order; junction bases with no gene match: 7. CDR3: CASSLGASGRGETQYF. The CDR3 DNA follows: TGTGCCAGCAGCTTAGGGGCTAGCGGGAGAGGGGAGACCCAGTACTTC.

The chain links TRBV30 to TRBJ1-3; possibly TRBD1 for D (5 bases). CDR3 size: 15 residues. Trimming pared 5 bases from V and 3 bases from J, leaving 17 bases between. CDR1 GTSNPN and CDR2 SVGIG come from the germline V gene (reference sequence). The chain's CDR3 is CAWSSQGFVGNTIYF. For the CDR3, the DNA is TGTGCCTGGTCCTCTCAGGGATTTGTTGGAAACACCATATATTTT. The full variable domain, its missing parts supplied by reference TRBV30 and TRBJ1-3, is SQTIHQWPATLVQPVGSPLSLECTVEGTSNPNLYWYRQAAGRGLQLLFYSVGIGQISSEVPQNLSASRPQDRQFILSSKKLLLSDSGFYLCAWSSQGFVGNTIYFGEGSWLTVV.

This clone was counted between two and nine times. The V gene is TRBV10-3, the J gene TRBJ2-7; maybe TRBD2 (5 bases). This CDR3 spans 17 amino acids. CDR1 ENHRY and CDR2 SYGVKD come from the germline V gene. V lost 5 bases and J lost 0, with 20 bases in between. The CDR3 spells CAISTPLSARSSYEQYF. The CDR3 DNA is TGTGCCATCAGTACACCCCTTAGCGCCCGGAGCTCCTACGAGCAGTACTTC.

The CDR3 DNA is TGCGCCAGCAGCCAAATAGCGGGATCCTACAATGAGCAGTTCTTC. This codes for CASSQIAGSYNEQFF. This rearrangement joins TRBV4-3 to TRBJ2-1; 8 positions match TRBD2. CDR3 length: 15 amino acids. Trimming removed 2 bases from V and 1 base from J; junction bases left unmatched: 1. The germline V gene encodes CDR1 LGHNA and CDR2 YSLEER.

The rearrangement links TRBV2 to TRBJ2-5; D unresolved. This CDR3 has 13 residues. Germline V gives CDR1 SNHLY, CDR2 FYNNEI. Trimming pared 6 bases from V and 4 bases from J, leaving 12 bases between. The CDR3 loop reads CASSTRESETQYF. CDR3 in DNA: TGTGCCAGCAGCACCCGAGAGTCAGAGACCCAGTACTTC.

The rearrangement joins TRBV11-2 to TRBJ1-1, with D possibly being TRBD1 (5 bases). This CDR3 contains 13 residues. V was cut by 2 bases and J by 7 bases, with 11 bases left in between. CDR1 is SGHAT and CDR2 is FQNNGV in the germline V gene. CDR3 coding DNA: TGTGCCAGCAGCTTATTAGGGGCGGTTGAAGCTTTCTTT. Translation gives CASSLLGAVEAFF. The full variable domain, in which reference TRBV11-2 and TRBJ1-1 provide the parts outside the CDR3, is EAGVAQSPRYKIIEKRQSVAFWCNPISGHATLYWYQQILGQGPKLLIQFQNNGVVDDSQLPKDRFSAERLKGVDSTLKIQPAKLEDSAVYLCASSLLGAVEAFFGQGTRLTVV.